This T cell receptor beta chain was documented in a study of monozygotic twins with cystic fibrosis. On the study more broadly: Library input was 2.5 to 3.5 micrograms of fragmented DNA, with approximately 15 PCR cycles. Study findings and constraints: In 13 of 16 pairs, V gene usage was closest to the co-twin's. Low clonality (median around 0.009) suggested a mostly naive repertoire. Nucleotide-identical clonotype sharing was significantly higher within monozygotic CF twin pairs than between unrelated CF individuals.

Per germline, CDR1 ENHRY and CDR2 SYGVKD. V was clipped by 6 bases and J by 7 bases, with 16 bases between them. CDR3 length: 14 amino acids. Details on this clone: Its antigen remains unidentified.

Using immunoSEQ multiplex PCR, the repertoire was profiled, and TCRdb retains in-frame clones only, with some absent. The repertoire holds tens of thousands of clones, approximately 86% seen once, with over 0.7% in the top ten. V is TRBV10-3 and J is TRBJ2-1; D is unclear. Sequenced material: blood. This TCR was recovered from a girl aged 2 to 9 with cystic fibrosis. The CDR3 bases are TGTGCCATCAGCTCGACGGAGTTAGGGAATGAGCAGTTCTTC. Amino acids: CAISSTELGNEQFF.